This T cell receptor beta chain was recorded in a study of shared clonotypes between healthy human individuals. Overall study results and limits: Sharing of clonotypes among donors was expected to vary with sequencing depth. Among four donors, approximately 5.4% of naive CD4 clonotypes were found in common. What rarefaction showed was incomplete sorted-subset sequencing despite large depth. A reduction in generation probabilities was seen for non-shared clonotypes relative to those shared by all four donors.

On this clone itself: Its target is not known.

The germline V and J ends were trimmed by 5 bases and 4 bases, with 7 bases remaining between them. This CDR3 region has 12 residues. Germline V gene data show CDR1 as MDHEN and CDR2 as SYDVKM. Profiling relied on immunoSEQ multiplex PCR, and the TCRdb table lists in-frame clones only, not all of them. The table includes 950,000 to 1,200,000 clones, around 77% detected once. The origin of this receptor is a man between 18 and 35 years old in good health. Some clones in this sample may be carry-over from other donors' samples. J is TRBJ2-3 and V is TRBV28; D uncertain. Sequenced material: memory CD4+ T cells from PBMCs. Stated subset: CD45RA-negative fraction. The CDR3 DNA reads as TGTGCCAGCAGTCTTATCCCAGATACGCAGTATTTT. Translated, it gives CASSLIPDTQYF.